The T cell receptor (beta chain) under discussion was sequenced for a study of blood T cell repertoires in COVID-19. In the original processing: The assay estimated nucleated cells by amplifying reference gene primers. The repertoire was sequenced with immunoSEQ multiplex PCR; TCRdb's copy has only in-frame clones and lacks some. V and J calls and clone size are given by that table; D and trimming were obtained from the DNA. The sample consists of 300,000 to 450,000 clones, around 87% of them appearing once. This CDR3 has 14 amino acids. CDR1 MNHEY and CDR2 SMNVEV come from the germline V gene (reference sequence). The V end was cut by 3 bases, the J end by 5 bases, with 13 bases between.

The chain links TRBV27 to TRBJ2-5; the D gene is possibly TRBD2 (7 bases). The sample comprised PBMCs or T cells enriched from blood (not recorded which). This TCR was sampled from a man between 35 and 55 years old in a cohort exposed to, infected with or recovered from COVID-19 (not recorded which). The CDR3 spells CASSFGGGHETQYF. The DNA for the CDR3 is TGTGCCAGCAGTTTTGGCGGGGGCCATGAGACCCAGTACTTC.